This T cell receptor (beta chain) was retrieved from a study of cytomegalovirus exposure and HLA in healthy donors. CDR1 is WNHNN and CDR2 is SYGVQD in the germline V gene (reference sequence). The junction had 14 bases not matched to a gene; V was cut back by 7 bases and J by 0 bases. The CDR3 contains 17 residues. With 60 Vbeta and 13 Jbeta primers, the PCR was carried out. The data were produced by immunoSEQ multiplex PCR, yet TCRdb's version contains in-frame clones alone and is incomplete. This sample has roughly 150,000 clones, with less than 85% found just once. In the case of this clone: Its target is unknown.

General study points: Earlier analysis found most TCR beta V segments productive about 87% or about 30% of the time.

The origin of this receptor is a woman in her fifties or sixties in good health and CMV-seropositive. This chain links TRBV10-1 with TRBJ2-7; 8 bases fit TRBD1. Sequenced: PBMCs. The DNA of the CDR3 is TGCGCCAGCACTTATTTCACAGGGGGTTCAAGCTCCTACGAGCAGTACTTC. This sequence encodes CASTYFTGGSSSYEQYF.